This record looks at one T cell receptor beta chain sequence and its context. This clonotype was counted between two and nine times. Its antigen is unknown. Base qualities are missing; no much larger clone stands one base away. This sample is drawn from a study of T cell repertoires in cytomegalovirus infection (dated by TCRdb to between 2018 and 2020). In the study overall: Donor HLA type was relevant to the analysis, as public TCR beta signatures indicated carriage of CMV infection together with the matching HLA type. The full study reports these points: The ex vivo response was dominated by HLA-C-restricted CMV-specific TCR beta clonotypes, which also provided the single most frequent clonotype in two of eight donors. Carriers of CMV infection plus the relevant HLA type were discriminated by the cumulative frequency of public TCR beta family members in the study cohort and in an independent approximately 360-donor cohort.

Including the terminal cysteine and phenylalanine, the CDR3 comprises 19 residues. Only the CDR3 DNA is retained, 57 bases long and in frame from the first base. Trimming takes 4 bases off V and 3 bases off J; junction bases not matched to a gene: 17. CDR1 SGHVS and CDR2 FQNEAQ were looked up in the germline V gene. The sequencer listed for this sample is Illumina HiSeq 1500. The public sequencing data were trimmed at Q25 with fastp and processed into clonotypes with MiXCR by TCRdb, which kept only in-frame beta chains. Rows matching on CDR3 protein sequence are summarized as one entry with the most common DNA and genes. The sample table holds approximately 160,000 distinct CDR3 sequences, of which approximately 17% were seen once. Around 20% of the sample comes from the top ten.

Sequencing input: CD8+ T cells from PBMCs. This TCR was sampled from a human donor in good health (CMV status not recorded). Some clones in this sample may be carry-over from other donors' samples. Recombination joined TRBV7-8 with TRBJ2-3, with 9 central nucleotides matching TRBD2. The base sequence is TGTGCCAGCAGCTCTCGCGGGGGGGTGGGGGGTCATCCTACAGATACGCAGTATTTT. The translation is CASSSRGGVGGHPTDTQYF.